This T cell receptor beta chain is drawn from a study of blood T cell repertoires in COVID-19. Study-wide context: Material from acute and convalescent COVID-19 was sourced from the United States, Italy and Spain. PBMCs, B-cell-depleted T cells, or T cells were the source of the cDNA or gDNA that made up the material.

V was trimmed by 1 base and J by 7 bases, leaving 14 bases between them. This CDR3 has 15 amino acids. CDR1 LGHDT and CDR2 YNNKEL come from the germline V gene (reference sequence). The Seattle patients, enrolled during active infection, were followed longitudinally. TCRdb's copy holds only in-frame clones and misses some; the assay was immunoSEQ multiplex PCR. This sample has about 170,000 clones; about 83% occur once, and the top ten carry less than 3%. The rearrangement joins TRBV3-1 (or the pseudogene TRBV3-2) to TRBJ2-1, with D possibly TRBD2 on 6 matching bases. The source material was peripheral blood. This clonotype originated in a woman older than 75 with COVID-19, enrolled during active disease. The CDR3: CASSQAFGRWNEQFF. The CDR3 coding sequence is TGTGCCAGCAGCCAAGCCTTTGGGAGGTGGAATGAGCAGTTCTTC.